The 12 T cell receptor beta chains listed next were all sequenced from one sample in a study of T cell changes during pregnancy in multiple sclerosis. Generated by immunoSEQ multiplex PCR, the TCRdb table keeps only in-frame clones and is missing some. This sample has around 120,000 clones, with more than 85% found just once. This specimen consisted of peripheral blood, obtained after pregnancy. The receptors originated from a female donor with multiple sclerosis, enrolled in a pregnancy study.

The rearrangement links TRBV9 to TRBJ2-2; D is undetermined. The CDR3 totals 15 residues. Germline V CDR1 and CDR2: SGDLS, YYNGEE. V shed 0 bases and J shed 5 bases, with 11 bases lying between them. The CDR3 DNA sequence: TGTGCCAGCAGCGTAGCTCAAACACCTACCGGGGAGCTGTTTTTT. Encoded protein: CASSVAQTPTGELFF.

The chain joins TRBV10-3 to TRBJ2-7, with a possible D match to TRBD2 (5 bases). This CDR3 has 12 residues. Germline V CDR1 and CDR2: ENHRY, SYGVKD. Trimming removed 10 bases from V and 3 bases from J, with 13 bases in between. The CDR3: CATGLNLYEQYF. The CDR3, as DNA: TGTGCCACCGGACTGAACCTCTACGAGCAGTACTTC.

This sequence joins TRBV9 and TRBJ1-3; D unresolved. Germline loops: CDR1 SGDLS, CDR2 YYNGEE. V dropped 3 bases and J dropped 0 bases, with 13 bases sitting between them. The CDR3 spans 16 residues. CDR3 residues: CASSAPSEPSGNTIYF. Written as DNA, the CDR3 is TGTGCCAGCAGCGCCCCCTCAGAACCCTCTGGAAACACCATATATTTT. The entire variable domain, with the rest obtained from reference TRBV9 and TRBJ1-3, is as follows: DSGVTQTPKHLITATGQRVTLRCSPRSGDLSVYWYQQSLDQGLQFLIQYYNGEERAKGNILERFSAQQFPDLHSELNLSSLELGDSALYFCASSAPSEPSGNTIYFGEGSWLTVV.

The chain combines TRBV6-6 with TRBJ2-1, with 7 bases aligning to TRBD1. CDR3 length: 13 residues. Germline lookup yields CDR1 MNHNY and CDR2 SVGAGI (reference sequence). V was pared by 6 bases and J by 8 bases, with 7 bases of the junction left unmatched. For the CDR3, the DNA is TGTGCCAGCAGGAGGGGGCCCCCCGATGAGCAGTTCTTC. This encodes CASRRGPPDEQFF.

This sequence joins TRBV19 and TRBJ2-1; 8 positions agree with TRBD2. This CDR3 is 19 amino acids long. The germline gives CDR1 LNHDA, CDR2 SQIVND (reference sequence). V dropped 2 bases and J dropped 0; count of bases not matched to a gene: 12. The CDR3 loop reads CASSISKRGLMGSYNEQFF. The CDR3 DNA reads TGTGCCAGTAGTATAAGTAAGCGGGGGCTGATGGGCTCCTACAATGAGCAGTTCTTC.

The CDR3 here is CASSYQGEQYF. CDR3 DNA sequence: TGCGCCAGCAGCTATCAGGGCGAGCAGTACTTC. The chain recombines TRBV5-1 with TRBJ2-7, with D maybe TRBD1 (5 bases). V lost 3 bases, J lost 6 bases, and 7 bases lay in between. This CDR3 contains 11 residues. The germline V gene encodes CDR1 SGHRS and CDR2 YFSETQ.

J is TRBJ2-7 and V is TRBV4-1; D is uncertain. Germline V CDR1 and CDR2: MGHRA, YSYEKL. Trimming took 0 bases from V and 0 from J, leaving 3 bases between them. This CDR3 has 13 amino acids. The CDR3 DNA is TGCGCCAGCAGCCAAGAGAGCTCCTACGAGCAGTACTTC. It encodes CASSQESSYEQYF.

In this sample, this clone turned up once. The J gene is TRBJ2-1, the V gene TRBV6-5; possibly TRBD2 for D (6 bases). From germline, CDR1 is MNHEY and CDR2 SVGAGI. Trimming took off 7 bases at V and 8 bases at J, with 9 bases between the two ends. This CDR3 spans 11 amino acids. DNA of the CDR3: TGTGCCAGCACCCGGAGGGATGAGCAGTTCTTC. Amino acid sequence: CASTRRDEQFF.

The chain recombines TRBV5-4 with TRBJ1-1, with TRBD1 matching over 11 bases. The CDR3 is 16 residues long. Trimming cost V 4 bases and J 6 bases; bases outside gene matches: 11. The germline V gene has CDR1 SGHNT and CDR2 YYREEE (reference sequence). The CDR3 protein is CASSNGQGARSAEAFF. In DNA, the CDR3 is TGTGCCAGCAGCAATGGACAGGGGGCGAGGTCCGCTGAAGCTTTCTTT.

The chain recombines TRBV5-4 with TRBJ2-7; 14 bases are a match to TRBD2. Germline lookup yields CDR1 SGHNT and CDR2 YYREEE (reference sequence). This CDR3 has 15 residues. V shed 4 bases, J shed 3 bases, and the junction held 3 bases outside the gene matches. CDR3 sequence (DNA): TGTGCCAGCAGCGGAGGGACTAGCGGGGGCTACGAGCAGTACTTC. Its protein product is CASSGGTSGGYEQYF. The whole variable domain, remainder taken from reference TRBV5-4 and TRBJ2-7, is ETGVTQSPTHLIKTRGQQVTLRCSSQSGHNTVSWYQQALGQGPQFIFQYYREEENGRGNFPPRFSGLQFPNYSSELNVNALELDDSALYLCASSGGTSGGYEQYFGPGTRLTVT.

V and J are TRBV11-2 and TRBJ2-3; 11 bases match TRBD2. The CDR3 covers 15 residues. Germline values: CDR1 SGHAT, CDR2 FQNNGV. Unmatched junction bases numbered 1, after V lost 3 bases and J lost 2 bases. The CDR3 spells CASSFSGGATDTQYF. The CDR3 DNA follows: TGTGCCAGCAGCTTTAGCGGGGGGGCCACAGATACGCAGTATTTT. Combining the CDR3 with reference TRBV11-2 and TRBJ2-3 gives the whole variable domain EAGVAQSPRYKIIEKRQSVAFWCNPISGHATLYWYQQILGQGPKLLIQFQNNGVVDDSQLPKDRFSAERLKGVDSTLKIQPAKLEDSAVYLCASSFSGGATDTQYFGPGTRLTVL.

The rearrangement joins TRBV11-3 to TRBJ2-2; 7 nucleotides align to TRBD1. Germline V CDR1 and CDR2: SGHNT, YENEEA. The length of the CDR3 is 15 residues. Germline trimming cut 5 bases from V and 4 bases from J; bases unmatched to any gene: 7. The CDR3 loop reads CASSPGGLGTGELFF. The CDR3 nucleotides are TGTGCCAGCAGCCCAGGGGGTTTAGGCACCGGGGAGCTGTTTTTT.